The subject of this entry is one T cell receptor beta chain. Other DNA variants within this sample encode the same CDR3. The data belong to a study of blood T cell repertoires in COVID-19. Study information: Acute and convalescent COVID-19 samples came from the United States, Italy and Spain. PBMCs, B-cell-depleted T cells, or T cells provided the cDNA or gDNA that made up the material.

In the original workflow: How many nucleated cells were present was estimated from reference gene primer amplification. Sequenced by immunoSEQ multiplex PCR; TCRdb stores in-frame clones only, minus some. D and trimming were read from the DNA, whereas the V and J calls and clone size are those reported in that table. The table records fewer than 350,000 clones, 88% of them present only once. The source is a young man with active or convalescent COVID-19. Sample: peripheral blood.

The CDR3 loop reads CASSPRDRAYEQYF. Written as DNA, the CDR3 is TGTGCCAGCAGCCCGAGGGACAGAGCCTACGAGCAGTACTTC. V usage is TRBV14 and J usage is TRBJ2-7; 7 bases agree with TRBD1. The length of the CDR3 is 14 residues. Germline loops: CDR1 SGHDN, CDR2 FVKESK. Trimming took 4 bases from V and 2 from J; bases not matched to a gene: 5.